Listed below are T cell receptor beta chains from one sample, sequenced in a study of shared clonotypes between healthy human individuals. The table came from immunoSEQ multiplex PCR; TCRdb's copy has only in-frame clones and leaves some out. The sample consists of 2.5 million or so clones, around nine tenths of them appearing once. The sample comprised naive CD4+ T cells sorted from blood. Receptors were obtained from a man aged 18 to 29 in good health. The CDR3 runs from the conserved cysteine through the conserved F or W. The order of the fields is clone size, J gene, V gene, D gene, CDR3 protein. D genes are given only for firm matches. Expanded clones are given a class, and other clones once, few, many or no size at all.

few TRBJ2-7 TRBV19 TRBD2 CASSAHREASYEQYF
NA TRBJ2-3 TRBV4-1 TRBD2 CASSQVGGRVVDTQYF
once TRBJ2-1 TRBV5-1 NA CASSLGQGPDEQFF
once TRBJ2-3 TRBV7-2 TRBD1 CASSFGTGADTQYF
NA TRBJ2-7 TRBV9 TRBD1 CASSVDGTGGSYEQYF
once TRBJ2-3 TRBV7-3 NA CASSPVPTDTQYF
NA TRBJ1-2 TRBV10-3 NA CAISEGPSSYGYTF
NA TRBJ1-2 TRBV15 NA CATSKSGAKGSYGYTF
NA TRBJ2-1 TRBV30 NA CAWNGGVDNEQFF
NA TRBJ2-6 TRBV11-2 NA CASSLSQGSSGANVLTF
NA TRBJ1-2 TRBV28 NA CASSLTPGSSNYGYTF
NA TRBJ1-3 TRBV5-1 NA CASSIPEPGNTIYF
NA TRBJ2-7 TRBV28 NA CASSPLGHQSSYEQYF
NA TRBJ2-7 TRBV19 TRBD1 CASSGVGTGFREQYF
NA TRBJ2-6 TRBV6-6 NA CASSFQLSGANVLTF
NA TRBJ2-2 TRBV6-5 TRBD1 CASRPRGHAGELFF
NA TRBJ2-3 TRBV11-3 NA CASSFGDTQYF
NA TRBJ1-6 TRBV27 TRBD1 CASSPLRDRVSPLHF
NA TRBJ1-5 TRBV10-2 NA CASSSDSKAIQAQHF
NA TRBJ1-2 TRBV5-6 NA CASSLDSFYGYTF
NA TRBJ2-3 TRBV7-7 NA CASSPGATDTQYF
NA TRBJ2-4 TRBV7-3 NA CASSSGSRDIQYF
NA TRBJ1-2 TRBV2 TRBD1 CASSEQVPGQGDSPYGYTF
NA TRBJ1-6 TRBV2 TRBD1 CASTYTPGQGGSPLHF
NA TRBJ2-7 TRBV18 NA CASSSLAYEQYF
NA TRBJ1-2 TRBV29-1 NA CSVAAFTNYGYTF
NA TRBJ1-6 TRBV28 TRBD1 CASSFRQGSSSPLHF
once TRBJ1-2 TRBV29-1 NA CSAGGADGYTF
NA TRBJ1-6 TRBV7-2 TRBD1 CASSLVGQGFSPLHF
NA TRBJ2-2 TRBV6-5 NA CASRVERSTGELFF
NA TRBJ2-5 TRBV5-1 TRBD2 CASSLSGGTVQETQYF
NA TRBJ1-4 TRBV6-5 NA CASSLQVSNEKLFF
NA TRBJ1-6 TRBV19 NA CASSIGPPRASSSYNSPLHF
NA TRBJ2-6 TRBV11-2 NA CASSLVGGKGANVLTF
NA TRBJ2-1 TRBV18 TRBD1 CASSPPETGGFNEQFF
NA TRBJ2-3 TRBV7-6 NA CASSLRQGLKNTDTQYF
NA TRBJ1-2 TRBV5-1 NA CASRISTNYGYTF
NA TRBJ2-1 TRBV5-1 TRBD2 CASSPGLAGTYNEQFF
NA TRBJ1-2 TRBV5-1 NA CASSSGGSDIANYGYTF